These T cell receptor beta chains were read from a single sample in a study of CD8+ T cells in alopecia areata. Here immunoSEQ multiplex PCR was the method, and the copy in TCRdb shows in-frame clones only, minus some. Counted here are about 200,000 clones, approximately 53% occurring once; the ten biggest clones make up around 5.1%. Sequenced sample: CD8+ T cells sorted from blood. These receptor sequences come from a human donor in good health. CDR3s include the opening cysteine and the closing phenylalanine or tryptophan. A D gene is named only where the DNA matches it firmly. A clone size is listed for some rows: how often the clone was seen (once, few, many), or a class if it is expanded.

J gene: TRBJ1-6
V gene: TRBV7-9
clone size: few
D gene: -
CDR3 DNA: TGTGCCAGCAGCTCACACCGGACAGTACATTCACCCCTCCACTTT
CDR3 protein: CASSSHRTVHSPLHF

J gene: TRBJ2-3
V gene: TRBV30
clone size: -
D gene: -
CDR3 DNA: TGTGCCTGGAGTGATAGCACAGATACGCAGTATTTT
CDR3 protein: CAWSDSTDTQYF

J gene: TRBJ1-4
V gene: TRBV19
clone size: few
D gene: -
CDR3 DNA: TGTGCCAGTAGGCATGGCGGAAAACTGTTTTTT
CDR3 protein: CASRHGGKLFF

J gene: TRBJ1-2
V gene: TRBV7-9
clone size: -
D gene: -
CDR3 DNA: TGTGCCAGCAGCTTGGGACCTAGCTATGGCTACACCTTC
CDR3 protein: CASSLGPSYGYTF

J gene: TRBJ1-4
V gene: TRBV29-1
clone size: -
D gene: -
CDR3 DNA: TGCAGCGTTGAGCCTACAGGGACTAATGAAAAACTGTTTTTT
CDR3 protein: CSVEPTGTNEKLFF

J gene: TRBJ2-1
V gene: TRBV10-3
clone size: few
D gene: -
CDR3 DNA: TGTGCCATCAGGAATGAGCAGTTCTTC
CDR3 protein: CAIRNEQFF

J gene: TRBJ2-5
V gene: TRBV9
clone size: -
D gene: -
CDR3 DNA: TGTGCCAGCAGCCCATCCGGGGCGCTCCAGGAGACCCAGTACTTC
CDR3 protein: CASSPSGALQETQYF

J gene: TRBJ2-7
V gene: TRBV30
clone size: -
D gene: -
CDR3 DNA: TGTGCCTGGAGTGTGGTGGGCCTCGAGCAGTACTTC
CDR3 protein: CAWSVVGLEQYF

J gene: TRBJ2-7
V gene: TRBV6-5
clone size: few
D gene: -
CDR3 DNA: TGTGCCAGCAGTTACTCGGGCAGATCCTACGAGCAGTACTTC
CDR3 protein: CASSYSGRSYEQYF

J gene: TRBJ1-6
V gene: TRBV11-2
clone size: -
D gene: TRBD1
CDR3 DNA: TGTGCCAGCAGCCTCAACCGGGACAGGGGTAATTCACCCCTCCACTTT
CDR3 protein: CASSLNRDRGNSPLHF

J gene: TRBJ1-5
V gene: TRBV4-1
clone size: -
D gene: -
CDR3 DNA: TGCGCCAGCAGCCAAGTTGAGGATGGCAATCAGCCCCAGCATTTT
CDR3 protein: CASSQVEDGNQPQHF

J gene: TRBJ2-1
V gene: TRBV11-1
clone size: -
D gene: -
CDR3 DNA: TGTGCCAGCAGCCCTTTAGGGCAGCGAAGCTCCTACAATGAGCAGTTCTTC
CDR3 protein: CASSPLGQRSSYNEQFF

J gene: TRBJ1-5
V gene: TRBV4-1
clone size: -
D gene: -
CDR3 DNA: TGCGCCAGCAGCCAGGATCCGGGACGTCTTCCAGGGGAGCCCCAGCATTTT
CDR3 protein: CASSQDPGRLPGEPQHF

J gene: TRBJ1-3
V gene: TRBV14
clone size: -
D gene: -
CDR3 DNA: TGTGCCAGCAGCCAGGGCGCCGGCTCTGGAAACACCATATATTTT
CDR3 protein: CASSQGAGSGNTIYF

J gene: TRBJ2-7
V gene: TRBV5-4
clone size: -
D gene: -
CDR3 DNA: TGTGCCAGCAGCTCACCCCAGGATACCGAGCAGTACTTC
CDR3 protein: CASSSPQDTEQYF

J gene: TRBJ1-2
V gene: TRBV7-9
clone size: -
D gene: -
CDR3 DNA: TGTGCCAGCAGCTTAGCATCAGGGGAACGACTACAATACTATGGCTACACCTTC
CDR3 protein: CASSLASGERLQYYGYTF

J gene: TRBJ2-1
V gene: TRBV27
clone size: -
D gene: TRBD1
CDR3 DNA: TGTGCCAGCAGTTTACGACTGGGACAGAAGTGGCGGTTCTTC
CDR3 protein: CASSLRLGQKWRFF

J gene: TRBJ1-5
V gene: TRBV15
clone size: few
D gene: -
CDR3 DNA: TGTGCCACCAGCAGTGCGCTTGCTCATAGCAATCAGCCCCAGCATTTT
CDR3 protein: CATSSALAHSNQPQHF

J gene: TRBJ1-5
V gene: TRBV14
clone size: -
D gene: -
CDR3 DNA: TGTGCCAGCAGCCAAGAGCGCCAGCCCCAGCATTTT
CDR3 protein: CASSQERQPQHF

J gene: TRBJ2-1
V gene: TRBV7-9
clone size: -
D gene: -
CDR3 DNA: TGTGCCAGCAGCCAAGAAAGGAGCTCCTACAATGAGCAGTTCTTC
CDR3 protein: CASSQERSSYNEQFF

J gene: TRBJ2-1
V gene: TRBV5-1
clone size: -
D gene: TRBD2
CDR3 DNA: TGCGCCAGCGTCTTGGTAGCGGGGGGATCCTACAATGAGCAGTTCTTC
CDR3 protein: CASVLVAGGSYNEQFF

J gene: TRBJ1-2
V gene: TRBV27
clone size: once
D gene: -
CDR3 DNA: TGTGCCAGCAGTTTAAAGGCAACGGTCACCTTC
CDR3 protein: CASSLKATVTF

J gene: TRBJ2-7
V gene: TRBV13
clone size: -
D gene: TRBD1
CDR3 DNA: TGTGCCAGCAGCTCGGGACAGGGTGACGAGCAGTACTTC
CDR3 protein: CASSSGQGDEQYF

J gene: TRBJ2-7
V gene: TRBV27
clone size: few
D gene: -
CDR3 DNA: TGTGCCAGCAGCCCGGGGCTGGGGGCCGGCGAGCAGTACTTC
CDR3 protein: CASSPGLGAGEQYF

J gene: TRBJ2-3
V gene: TRBV11-1
clone size: few
D gene: -
CDR3 DNA: TGTGCCAGCAGCCCCTCCGGAGATACGCAGTATTTT
CDR3 protein: CASSPSGDTQYF

J gene: TRBJ1-2
V gene: TRBV7-9
clone size: -
D gene: -
CDR3 DNA: TGTGCCAGCAGCTCGACCGGGACGCCTGGTGGCTACACCTTC
CDR3 protein: CASSSTGTPGGYTF

J gene: TRBJ1-1
V gene: TRBV5-1
clone size: few
D gene: -
CDR3 DNA: TGCGCCAGCAGCCCCGAAGGGACGGACACTGAAGCTTTCTTT
CDR3 protein: CASSPEGTDTEAFF

J gene: TRBJ1-5
V gene: TRBV4-2
clone size: -
D gene: TRBD1
CDR3 DNA: TGTGCCAGCAGCCAAGTACAGGGGATCAATCAGCCCCAGCATTTT
CDR3 protein: CASSQVQGINQPQHF

J gene: TRBJ2-5
V gene: TRBV4-1
clone size: few
D gene: TRBD2
CDR3 DNA: TGCGCCAGCAGCCAAGGGCCGACCGGGACTATTTTGGAGACCCAGTACTTC
CDR3 protein: CASSQGPTGTILETQYF

J gene: TRBJ2-7
V gene: TRBV2
clone size: few
D gene: -
CDR3 DNA: TGTGCCAGCCATGGTCAGGACGGAGCCTACGAGCAGTACTTC
CDR3 protein: CASHGQDGAYEQYF

J gene: TRBJ2-3
V gene: TRBV4-1
clone size: -
D gene: -
CDR3 DNA: TGCGCCAGCAGCCAAGATCTTGTGGCAGGGATGGCAGATACGCAGTATTTT
CDR3 protein: CASSQDLVAGMADTQYF

J gene: TRBJ2-7
V gene: TRBV5-6
clone size: few
D gene: -
CDR3 DNA: TGTGCCAGCAGCGACGACAGATACGAGCAGTACTTC
CDR3 protein: CASSDDRYEQYF

J gene: TRBJ1-1
V gene: TRBV2
clone size: -
D gene: -
CDR3 DNA: TGTGCCAGCAGCCCCGGCAGTATCCCTTTCTTT
CDR3 protein: CASSPGSIPFF

J gene: TRBJ2-3
V gene: TRBV19
clone size: -
D gene: -
CDR3 DNA: TGTGCCAGTAGTCTCACAGATACGCAGTATTTT
CDR3 protein: CASSLTDTQYF

J gene: TRBJ2-7
V gene: TRBV27
clone size: -
D gene: -
CDR3 DNA: TGTGCCAGCAGTCCAGGGGTCCGGTACGAGCAGTACTTC
CDR3 protein: CASSPGVRYEQYF

J gene: TRBJ2-7
V gene: TRBV18
clone size: few
D gene: TRBD1
CDR3 DNA: TGTGCCAGCTCCCTGGGACAGGGGCTGTACGAGCAGTACTTC
CDR3 protein: CASSLGQGLYEQYF

J gene: TRBJ1-2
V gene: TRBV6-5
clone size: -
D gene: TRBD1
CDR3 DNA: TGTGCCAGCAGTTACAGGGGGACAGGGGCGGCTGGCTACACCTTC
CDR3 protein: CASSYRGTGAAGYTF

J gene: TRBJ1-2
V gene: TRBV29-1
clone size: -
D gene: -
CDR3 DNA: TGCAGCGCTTCAGGGGAGGGGAACTATGGCTACACCTTC
CDR3 protein: CSASGEGNYGYTF

J gene: TRBJ1-2
V gene: TRBV20-1
clone size: -
D gene: -
CDR3 DNA: TGCAGTGCTCGGGGTGGGTATGGCTACACCTTC
CDR3 protein: CSARGGYGYTF

J gene: TRBJ2-3
V gene: TRBV19
clone size: -
D gene: -
CDR3 DNA: TGTGCCAGTAGTATGCGGCAGGGGTTCACAGATACGCAGTATTTT
CDR3 protein: CASSMRQGFTDTQYF

J gene: TRBJ2-7
V gene: TRBV27
clone size: -
D gene: TRBD1
CDR3 DNA: TGTGCCAGCAGTCTAGGACAGGGTACCTACGAGCAGTACTTC
CDR3 protein: CASSLGQGTYEQYF

J gene: TRBJ2-5
V gene: TRBV9
clone size: -
D gene: TRBD1
CDR3 DNA: TGTGCCAGCAGCGTACAAGGGACAGGGGGCACAGAGACCCAGTACTTC
CDR3 protein: CASSVQGTGGTETQYF

J gene: TRBJ1-1
V gene: TRBV7-9
clone size: few
D gene: -
CDR3 DNA: TGTGCCAGCAGCTTAGCGTTCGAGGAGGTCGGGGGGACGAACACTGAAGCTTTCTTT
CDR3 protein: CASSLAFEEVGGTNTEAFF

J gene: TRBJ2-1
V gene: TRBV5-4
clone size: -
D gene: TRBD1
CDR3 DNA: TGTGCCAGCAGCCTACAGGGGAGCTCCTACAATGAGCAGTTCTTC
CDR3 protein: CASSLQGSSYNEQFF

J gene: TRBJ1-1
V gene: TRBV25-1
clone size: -
D gene: TRBD1
CDR3 DNA: TGTGCCAGCAGTGCCTCAGCAGGGGGGAACACTGAAGCTTTCTTT
CDR3 protein: CASSASAGGNTEAFF

J gene: TRBJ1-1
V gene: TRBV9
clone size: -
D gene: -
CDR3 DNA: TGTGCCAGCAGCGTAGTATTTGAAGCTTTCTTT
CDR3 protein: CASSVVFEAFF